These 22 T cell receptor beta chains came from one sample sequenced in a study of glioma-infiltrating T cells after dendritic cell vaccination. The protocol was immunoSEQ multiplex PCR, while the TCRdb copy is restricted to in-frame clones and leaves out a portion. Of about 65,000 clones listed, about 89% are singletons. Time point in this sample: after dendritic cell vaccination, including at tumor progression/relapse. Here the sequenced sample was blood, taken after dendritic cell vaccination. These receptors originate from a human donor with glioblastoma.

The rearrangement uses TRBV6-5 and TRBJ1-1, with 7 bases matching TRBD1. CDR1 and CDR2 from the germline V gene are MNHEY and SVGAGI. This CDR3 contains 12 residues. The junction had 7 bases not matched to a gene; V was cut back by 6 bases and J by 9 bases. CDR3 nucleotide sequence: TGTGCCAGCAGGATGGGACAGACACAAGCTTTCTTT. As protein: CASRMGQTQAFF.

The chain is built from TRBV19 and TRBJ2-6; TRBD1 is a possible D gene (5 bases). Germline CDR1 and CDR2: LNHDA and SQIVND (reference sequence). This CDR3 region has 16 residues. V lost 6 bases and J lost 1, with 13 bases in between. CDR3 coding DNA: TGTGCCAGTAGCCTCTTTCAGGGATCTGGGGCCAACGTCCTGACTTTC. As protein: CASSLFQGSGANVLTF. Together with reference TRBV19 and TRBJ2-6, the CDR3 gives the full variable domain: DGGITQSPKYLFRKEGQNVTLSCEQNLNHDAMYWYRQDPGQGLRLIYYSQIVNDFQKGDIAEGYSVSREKKESFPLTVTSAQKNPTAFYLCASSLFQGSGANVLTFGAGSRLTVL.

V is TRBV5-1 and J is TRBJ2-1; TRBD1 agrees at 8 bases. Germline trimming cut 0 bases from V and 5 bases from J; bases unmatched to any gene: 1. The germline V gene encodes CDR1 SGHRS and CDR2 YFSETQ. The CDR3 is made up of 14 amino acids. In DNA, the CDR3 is TGCGCCAGCAGCTTGGGACAGGGGAACAATGAGCAGTTCTTC. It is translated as CASSLGQGNNEQFF.

Here the CDR3 DNA reads TGTGCCACCAGCCCGTGGCGGGTCAGCAATCAGCCCCAGCATTTT. Amino acids: CATSPWRVSNQPQHF. The rearrangement uses TRBV15 and TRBJ1-5, with unresolved D. This CDR3 spans 15 amino acids. V gave up 5 bases and J gave up 1 base, with 12 bases separating them. Germline CDR1 and CDR2: LNHNV and YYDKDF (reference sequence).

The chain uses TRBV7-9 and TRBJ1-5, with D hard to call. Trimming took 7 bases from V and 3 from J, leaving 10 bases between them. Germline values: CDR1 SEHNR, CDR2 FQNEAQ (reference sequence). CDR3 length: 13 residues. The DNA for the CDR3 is TGTGCCAGCAAGTGGCAGGACAATCAGCCCCAGCATTTT. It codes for CASKWQDNQPQHF.

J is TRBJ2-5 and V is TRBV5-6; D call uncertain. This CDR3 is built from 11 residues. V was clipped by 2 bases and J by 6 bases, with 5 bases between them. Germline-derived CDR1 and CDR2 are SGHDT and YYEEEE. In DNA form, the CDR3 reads TGTGCCAGCAGCTTAGCCCAGACCCAGTACTTC. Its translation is CASSLAQTQYF.

This chain's CDR3 is CSVGVSSYNEQFF. The CDR3 DNA follows: TGCAGCGTTGGCGTTAGCTCCTACAATGAGCAGTTCTTC. V gene TRBV29-1 combines with J gene TRBJ2-1; D not certain. With 4 bases removed from V and 0 bases from J, the gap between germline ends came to 7 bases. The CDR3 is made up of 13 amino acids. CDR1 is SQVTM, CDR2 ANQGSEA, per germline.

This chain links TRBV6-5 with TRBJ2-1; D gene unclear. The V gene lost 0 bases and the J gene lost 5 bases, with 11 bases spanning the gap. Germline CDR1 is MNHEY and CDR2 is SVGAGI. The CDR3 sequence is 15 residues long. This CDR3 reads CASSYSTITNNEQFF. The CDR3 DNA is TGTGCCAGCAGTTACTCTACTATAACGAACAATGAGCAGTTCTTC.

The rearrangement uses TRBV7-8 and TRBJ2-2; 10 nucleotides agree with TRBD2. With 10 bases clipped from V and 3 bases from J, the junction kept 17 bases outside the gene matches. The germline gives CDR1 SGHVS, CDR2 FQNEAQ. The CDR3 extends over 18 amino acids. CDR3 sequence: CATTKAASGSSYTGELFF. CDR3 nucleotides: TGTGCCACTACTAAGGCAGCTAGCGGGAGTAGTTACACCGGGGAGCTGTTTTTT. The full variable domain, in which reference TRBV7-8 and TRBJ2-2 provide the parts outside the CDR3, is GAGVSQSPRYKVAKRGQDVALRCDPISGHVSLFWYQQALGQGPEFLTYFQNEAQLDKSGLPSDRFFAERPEGSVSTLKIQRTQQEDSAVYLCATTKAASGSSYTGELFFGEGSRLTVL.

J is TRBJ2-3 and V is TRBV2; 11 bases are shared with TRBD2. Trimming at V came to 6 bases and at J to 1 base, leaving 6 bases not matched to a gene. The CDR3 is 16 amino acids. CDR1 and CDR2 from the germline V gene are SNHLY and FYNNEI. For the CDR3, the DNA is TGTGCCAGCAGAGGAGAGACTAGCGGGGGCACAGATACGCAGTATTTT. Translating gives CASRGETSGGTDTQYF.

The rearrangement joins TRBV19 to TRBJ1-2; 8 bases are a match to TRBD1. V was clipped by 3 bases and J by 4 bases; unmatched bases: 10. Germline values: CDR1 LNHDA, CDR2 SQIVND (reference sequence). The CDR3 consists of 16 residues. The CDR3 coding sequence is TGTGCCAGTAGTATCGGTAGGGACAGGATTGCCTATGGCTACACCTTC. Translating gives CASSIGRDRIAYGYTF.

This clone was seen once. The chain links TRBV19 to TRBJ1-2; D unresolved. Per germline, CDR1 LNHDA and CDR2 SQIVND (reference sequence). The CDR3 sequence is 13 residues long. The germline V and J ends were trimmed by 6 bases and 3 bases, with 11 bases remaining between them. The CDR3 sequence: CASRPDADYGYTF. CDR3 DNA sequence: TGTGCCAGTAGACCTGACGCGGACTATGGCTACACCTTC. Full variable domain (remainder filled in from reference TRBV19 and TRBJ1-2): DGGITQSPKYLFRKEGQNVTLSCEQNLNHDAMYWYRQDPGQGLRLIYYSQIVNDFQKGDIAEGYSVSREKKESFPLTVTSAQKNPTAFYLCASRPDADYGYTFGSGTRLTVV.

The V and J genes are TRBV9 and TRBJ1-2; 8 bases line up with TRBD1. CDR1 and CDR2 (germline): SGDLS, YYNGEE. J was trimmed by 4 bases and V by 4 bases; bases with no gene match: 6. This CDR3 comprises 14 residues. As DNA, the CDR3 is TGTGCCAGCAGCTTAGACGGGACAGGCTATGGCTACACCTTC. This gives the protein CASSLDGTGYGYTF. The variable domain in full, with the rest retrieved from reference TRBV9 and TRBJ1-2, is DSGVTQTPKHLITATGQRVTLRCSPRSGDLSVYWYQQSLDQGLQFLIQYYNGEERAKGNILERFSAQQFPDLHSELNLSSLELGDSALYFCASSLDGTGYGYTFGSGTRLTVV.

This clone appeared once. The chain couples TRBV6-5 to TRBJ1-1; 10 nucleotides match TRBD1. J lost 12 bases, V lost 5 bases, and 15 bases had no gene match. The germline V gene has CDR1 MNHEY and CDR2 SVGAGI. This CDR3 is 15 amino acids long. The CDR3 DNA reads TGTGCCAGCAGTCCCTCCCCCGACAGGGGGCTCGAGACTTTCTTT. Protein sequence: CASSPSPDRGLETFF.

The chain's CDR3 is CASSLELAGFDEQYF. The CDR3 DNA follows: TGCGCCAGCAGCTTGGAACTAGCGGGATTCGACGAGCAGTACTTC. The chain uses TRBV5-1 and TRBJ2-7; 10 bases are shared with TRBD2. V trimming: 0 bases; J trimming: 5 bases; junction bases outside the gene matches: 5. CDR1 and CDR2 from the germline V gene are SGHRS and YFSETQ. The CDR3 loop spans 15 amino acids.

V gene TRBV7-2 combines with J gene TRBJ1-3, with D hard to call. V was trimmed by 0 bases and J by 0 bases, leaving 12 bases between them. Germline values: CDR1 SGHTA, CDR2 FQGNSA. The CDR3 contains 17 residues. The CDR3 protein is CASSLAWQSSSGNTIYF. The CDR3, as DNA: TGTGCCAGCAGCTTAGCTTGGCAGTCAAGCTCTGGAAACACCATATATTTT. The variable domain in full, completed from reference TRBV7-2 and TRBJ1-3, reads GAGVSQSPSNKVTEKGKDVELRCDPISGHTALYWYRQSLGQGLEFLIYFQGNSAPDKSGLPSDRFSAERTGGSVSTLTIQRTQQEDSAVYLCASSLAWQSSSGNTIYFGEGSWLTVV.

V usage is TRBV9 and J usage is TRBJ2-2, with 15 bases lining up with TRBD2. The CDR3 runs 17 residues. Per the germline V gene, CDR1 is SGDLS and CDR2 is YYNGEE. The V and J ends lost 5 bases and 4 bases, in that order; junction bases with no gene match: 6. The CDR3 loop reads CASSGGLAGGGTGELFF. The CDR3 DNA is TGTGCCAGCAGTGGAGGACTAGCGGGAGGGGGCACCGGGGAGCTGTTTTTT. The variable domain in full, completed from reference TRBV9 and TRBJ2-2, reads DSGVTQTPKHLITATGQRVTLRCSPRSGDLSVYWYQQSLDQGLQFLIQYYNGEERAKGNILERFSAQQFPDLHSELNLSSLELGDSALYFCASSGGLAGGGTGELFFGEGSRLTVL.

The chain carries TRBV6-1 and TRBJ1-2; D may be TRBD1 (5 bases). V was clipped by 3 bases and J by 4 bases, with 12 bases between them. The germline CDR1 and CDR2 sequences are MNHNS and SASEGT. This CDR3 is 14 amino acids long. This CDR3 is CASSDWGVGYGYTF. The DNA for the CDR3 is TGTGCCAGCAGTGATTGGGGGGTGGGCTATGGCTACACCTTC.

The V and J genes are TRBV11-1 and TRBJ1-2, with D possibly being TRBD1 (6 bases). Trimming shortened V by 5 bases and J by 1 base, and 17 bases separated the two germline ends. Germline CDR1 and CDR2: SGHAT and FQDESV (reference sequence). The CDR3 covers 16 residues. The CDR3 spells CASSHRTAGDNYGYTF. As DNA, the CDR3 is TGTGCCAGCAGCCACAGGACAGCGGGGGATAACTATGGCTACACCTTC.

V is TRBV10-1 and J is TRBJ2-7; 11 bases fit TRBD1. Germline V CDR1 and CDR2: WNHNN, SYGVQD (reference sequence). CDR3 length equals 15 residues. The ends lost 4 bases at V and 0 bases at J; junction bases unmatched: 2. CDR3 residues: CASSGGTGGSYEQYF. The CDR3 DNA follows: TGCGCCAGCAGTGGAGGGACAGGGGGCTCCTACGAGCAGTACTTC.

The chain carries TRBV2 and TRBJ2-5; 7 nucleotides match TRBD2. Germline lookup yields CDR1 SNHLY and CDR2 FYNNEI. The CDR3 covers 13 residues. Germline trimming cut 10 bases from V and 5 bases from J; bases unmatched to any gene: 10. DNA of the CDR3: TGTGCCACCAAAACGGGGGGTGGGGAGACCCAGTACTTC. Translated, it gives CATKTGGGETQYF.

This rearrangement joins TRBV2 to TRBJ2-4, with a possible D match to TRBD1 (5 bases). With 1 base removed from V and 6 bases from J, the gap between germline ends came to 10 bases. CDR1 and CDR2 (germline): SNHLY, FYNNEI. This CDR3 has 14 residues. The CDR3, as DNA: TGTGCCAGCAGTGAAGTGCCAGGGCGAAACATTCAGTACTTC. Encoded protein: CASSEVPGRNIQYF.